The sequence of this T cell receptor beta chain was determined in a study of blood T cell repertoires in COVID-19. At the level of the study: Acute and convalescent COVID-19 samples came from the United States, Italy and Spain.

The ends lost 5 bases at V and 7 bases at J; junction bases unmatched: 3. The CDR3 loop spans 13 amino acids. TCRdb's copy holds only in-frame clones and misses some; the assay was immunoSEQ multiplex PCR. The profile shows around 290,000 clones, 90% of them singletons. This receptor was obtained from a woman aged 30 to 39 who had recovered from COVID-19. The sequencing input was PBMCs or T cells enriched from blood (not recorded which). The V and J genes are TRBV12-3 or TRBV12-4 and TRBJ2-1, with 9 bases identical to TRBD1. CDR3 loop: CASSKGQGNEQFF. CDR3 nucleotides: TGTGCCAGCAGTAAGGGACAGGGAAATGAGCAGTTCTTC.